The next 3 T cell receptor beta chains were all read from a single sample in a study of CD8+ T cells in alopecia areata. Extraction and reverse transcription of RNA yielded cDNA as the sequencing template. The method was immunoSEQ multiplex PCR; TCRdb's version includes in-frame clones alone and lacks a portion of them. The profile covers around 1,500 clones, none occurring a single time. Sample: skin. The receptors originated from a C3H/HeJ mouse with alopecia areata. MHC haplotype: H2-k.

As concerns this clone: Mouse germline and gene names are used. The read is 4 residues too short to cover the CDR3 end, so that end is filled in from the germline J gene. This chain joins TRBV13-3 and TRBJ2-5; the D is unclear. V was pared by 5 bases and J by 3 bases, with 4 bases between. Germline CDR1 is NNHDY and CDR2 is SYVADS. There are 11 residues in the CDR3. The CDR3 sequence: CASSQQDTQYF. The DNA read from the CDR3 is TGTGCCAGCAGCCAACAAGAC.

About this clone itself: Each gene name is a mouse one. The CDR3 is cut off 4 residues early in the read; its end comes from the germline J gene. The rearrangement links TRBV5 to TRBJ2-1; TRBD1 agrees at 9 bases. The CDR3 consists of 16 residues. CDR1 LGHNA and CDR2 YNLKQL come from the germline V gene (reference sequence). V dropped 2 bases and J dropped 3; count of bases not matched to a gene: 5. The CDR3 protein is CASSQPPGQGYAEQFF. The CDR3 DNA, read in part, is TGTGCCAGCAGCCAACCCCCGGGACAGGGCTATGCT.

This clone was seen many times. Gene labels here are mouse ones. The sequenced CDR3 bases are TGTGCCAGCAGTGACAACAGGGGGCGGATAGCT. Translation: CASSDNRGRIA. The entire CDR3 sequence reads CASSDNRGRIAEQFF. The chain recombines TRBV13-1 with TRBJ2-1; 9 nucleotides match TRBD1. Read coverage stops 4 residues before the CDR3 terminus; the germline J gene supplies the remainder. From germline, CDR1 is NSHNY and CDR2 SYGAGN. CDR3 length: 15 amino acids.